Each of the 25 T cell receptor beta chains below was sequenced from the same sample in a study of T cells expressing NK-cell markers. TCRdb reworked the 5' RACE reads into one entry per CDR3 protein, no DNA. Recorded here are approximately 440,000 distinct CDR3 sequences; the top ten clones represent approximately 1.5%. The sample comprised blood T cells: a sorted CD56 or NKG2C T cell subset, CD4+ or CD8+ T cells, or bulk PBMC T cells (not recorded which). The receptors come from a woman in her fifties or sixties in good health.

The chain is built from TRBV10-3 and TRBJ2-2; the TRBD1 assignment by TCRdb is unverifiable without DNA. This CDR3 comprises 15 residues. Germline V gene lookup returns CDR1 ENHRY and CDR2 SYGVKD. CDR3 sequence: CAISAERTSTGELFF.

The chain joins TRBV4-2 to TRBJ2-4; the TCRdb D gene call, TRBD1, has no DNA to confirm it. CDR3 size: 16 residues. Germline V gene sequence: CDR1 LGHNA, CDR2 YNFKEQ. CDR3 sequence: CASSDLGGLAKNIQYF.

CDR3 sequence: CASSWSDGGEETQYF. The rearrangement uses TRBV5-5 and TRBJ2-5; TCRdb picks TRBD1, but there is no DNA to check that call. The germline V gene has CDR1 SGHKS and CDR2 YYEKEE (reference sequence). There are 15 residues in the CDR3.

V usage is TRBV20-1 and J usage is TRBJ1-6. The CDR3 sequence is 13 residues long. Germline assignment: CDR1 DFQATT and CDR2 SNEGSKA (reference sequence). Here the CDR3 reads CSARGAGSSPLHF.

The chain uses TRBV20-1 and TRBJ2-5; the D gene TCRdb calls, TRBD2, cannot be checked with no DNA. Germline V gene sequence: CDR1 DFQATT, CDR2 SNEGSKA (reference sequence). The CDR3 totals 14 residues. Here the CDR3 reads CSANLGAAGDTQYF.

The rearrangement uses TRBV10-1 and TRBJ2-7. The CDR3 totals 15 residues. The germline V gene has CDR1 WNHNN and CDR2 SYGVQD (reference sequence). The CDR3 spells CASSDTEGISYEQYF.

The chain carries TRBV2 and TRBJ2-1; without DNA, the TCRdb call of TRBD2 cannot be checked. The CDR3 sequence is 17 residues long. CDR1 is SNHLY, CDR2 FYNNEI, per germline. CDR3 residues: CASSDPFSGTNYNEQFF.

This rearrangement joins TRBV10-3 to TRBJ2-2; TCRdb selects TRBD1, and the lack of DNA leaves this call unchecked. Germline V gene data show CDR1 as ENHRY and CDR2 as SYGVKD. The CDR3 runs 14 residues. This chain's CDR3 is CATADGRGNGELFF.

The J gene is TRBJ2-1, the V gene TRBV11-2. Germline V gene sequence: CDR1 SGHAT, CDR2 FQNNGV. CDR3 length: 16 residues. CDR3: CASSLGSQSSYNEQFF.

V and J are TRBV29-1 and TRBJ2-7; there is no DNA to check the TCRdb D call of TRBD1. The CDR3 contains 14 residues. Germline lookup yields CDR1 SQVTM and CDR2 ANQGSEA. CDR3 protein: CSVLGDRGSYEQYF.

The chain combines TRBV6-1 with TRBJ2-3; TCRdb names TRBD1, which stays unverified in the absence of DNA. Germline lookup yields CDR1 MNHNS and CDR2 SASEGT. This CDR3 is 12 amino acids long. CDR3 amino acids: CASTVRGDTQYF.

The chain combines TRBV4-1 with TRBJ2-3; the D call from TCRdb, TRBD1, cannot be confirmed without DNA. CDR3 length: 15 residues. Per germline, CDR1 MGHRA and CDR2 YSYEKL. The CDR3 loop is CASSVGQGLTDTQYF.

The chain links TRBV20-1 to TRBJ2-1; as DNA is missing, the TRBD2 call by TCRdb cannot be tested. Germline CDR1 reads DFQATT; CDR2 reads SNEGSKA (reference sequence). CDR3 length: 15 residues. CDR3 region: CSARFGGRAGSEQFF.

CDR3 sequence: CASSLVPPGVTGELFF. The chain recombines TRBV12-3 or TRBV12-4 with TRBJ2-2; absent DNA, TCRdb's TRBD1 call cannot be checked. The CDR3 totals 16 residues.

The chain carries TRBV12-3 or TRBV12-4 and TRBJ2-2; the D call from TCRdb, TRBD2, cannot be confirmed without DNA. The CDR3 covers 12 residues. The CDR3 loop is CAGAGGTGELFF.

V is TRBV9 and J is TRBJ1-1; TCRdb gives TRBD1 as the D gene, but with no DNA this cannot be confirmed. Germline CDR1 and CDR2: SGDLS and YYNGEE. The CDR3 runs to 14 residues. CDR3 region: CASSGQGHNTEAFF.

The chain recombines TRBV7-9 with TRBJ1-5; TCRdb's D call, TRBD1, is unchecked because there is no DNA. The CDR3 loop spans 13 amino acids. CDR1 SEHNR and CDR2 FQNEAQ come from the germline V gene (reference sequence). The CDR3 loop reads CASSRQVDQPQHF.

V and J are TRBV14 and TRBJ2-7. Germline loops: CDR1 SGHDN, CDR2 FVKESK. The length of the CDR3 is 14 residues. The CDR3 here is CASSQAFQFYEQYF.

The chain joins TRBV4-2 to TRBJ2-2; TCRdb designates TRBD2, a call that cannot be tested without DNA. Germline CDR1 reads LGHNA; CDR2 reads YNFKEQ. The CDR3 is 19 residues long. The CDR3 loop reads CASSQQQGLAGVNTGELFF.

The chain uses TRBV5-1 and TRBJ2-1; the TCRdb D gene call, TRBD2, has no DNA to confirm it. This CDR3 is built from 16 residues. Germline lookup yields CDR1 SGHRS and CDR2 YFSETQ. The CDR3 protein is CASSLFLGLVVDEQFF.

J is TRBJ1-2 and V is TRBV11-2; TCRdb calls TRBD1, which cannot be checked without DNA. Germline-derived CDR1 and CDR2 are SGHAT and FQNNGV. The CDR3 has 15 residues. The CDR3 loop is CASREQGTQYYGYTF.

This rearrangement joins TRBV5-1 to TRBJ1-1. The CDR3 has 15 residues. CDR1 is SGHRS and CDR2 is YFSETQ in the germline V gene. The CDR3 loop reads CASGRRGWEDGEAFF.

The chain uses TRBV5-5 and TRBJ2-2; the TCRdb D gene call, TRBD2, has no DNA to confirm it. Germline CDR1 is SGHKS and CDR2 is YYEKEE (reference sequence). This CDR3 has 15 residues. CDR3 loop: CASSFREMATGELFF.

The V call is TRBV11-2, the J call TRBJ2-1; no DNA is available, so the TRBD2 call from TCRdb remains unchecked. Germline V gives CDR1 SGHAT, CDR2 FQNNGV. The CDR3 covers 17 residues. The CDR3 sequence: CASSLERESFSHNEQFF.

The chain couples TRBV13 to TRBJ2-7. Germline V CDR1 and CDR2: PRHDT, FYEKMQ (reference sequence). The CDR3 has 13 amino acids. This CDR3 reads CASSLVGFPEQYF.